This T cell receptor (beta chain) derives from a study of molecular identifiers for immune sequencing clone quantification. Overall study findings and caveats: Highly expanded clone sizes could be underestimated through barcode sharing by identical TCR molecules. Clonotypes surpassing 20 RNA copies contained over 98% of effector molecules, versus under 1% in naive cells.

The V gene's germline CDR1 is SQVTM and CDR2 ANQGSEA. CDR3 length: 16 amino acids. V gave up 3 bases and J gave up 0 bases, with 18 bases separating them. Previously described methods and listed TCR primers were used for bulk TCR libraries. In TCRdb, the PCR reads were re-called with MiXCR into one record per CDR3 protein. Of about 640,000 distinct CDR3 sequences in the sample, roughly 21% were seen once. This clonotype showed up just a few times. Its antigen is currently unknown. When naive CD8 T cells were sorted, they were gated as CD8+CD4-CCR7+CD45RA+. This receptor was identified in a human donor in good health. Some libraries in this study had Jurkat cell RNA spiked in. Sequenced input: naive CD8+ T cells from blood, with Jurkat cell RNA spiked in. Specified subset: FACS-sorted CD8+CD4-CCR7+CD45RA+ naive T cells. The J gene is TRBJ2-7, the V gene TRBV29-1; a possible D gene is TRBD1 (6 bases). The CDR3 loop is CSVEGVRTGSSYEQYF. In DNA, the CDR3 is TGCAGCGTTGAGGGGGTGAGAACAGGGAGCTCCTACGAGCAGTACTTC.